These T cell receptor beta chains were read from a single sample in a study of blood T cell repertoires in COVID-19. Sequencing used immunoSEQ multiplex PCR; TCRdb keeps in-frame clones, though not all of them. The table records about 170,000 clones, 85% to 95% of them present only once. Material: peripheral blood. The receptors come from a woman between 45 and 65 years old with acute or convalescent COVID-19. Each CDR3 is given with its conserved first and last residue. A D gene is named only where the DNA matches it firmly. Rows give clone size only sometimes, using once, few, many, or a class for an expanded clone.

size	V	D	J	CDR3	DNA
NA	TRBV7-9	NA	TRBJ1-5	CASSLGQYNQPQHF	TGTGCCAGCAGCTTGGGCCAGTACAATCAGCCCCAGCATTTT
NA	TRBV30	TRBD1	TRBJ2-1	CAWSGDRRPGQFF	TGTGCCTGGAGTGGGGACAGGCGCCCAGGGCAGTTCTTC
NA	TRBV27	NA	TRBJ1-1	CASSAEGVTEAFF	TGTGCCAGCAGTGCTGAGGGTGTCACTGAAGCTTTCTTT
NA	TRBV24-1	NA	TRBJ2-3	CATSDASTNTDTQYF	TGTGCCACCAGTGATGCTAGCACAAACACAGATACGCAGTATTTT
once	TRBV14	TRBD1	TRBJ1-4	CASSQVSGTGEKLFF	TGTGCCAGCAGCCAAGTTTCCGGGACAGGGGAAAAACTGTTTTTT
NA	TRBV7-3	TRBD1	TRBJ2-1	CASSLIPYDRVEGQFF	TGTGCCAGCAGCTTAATTCCATACGACAGGGTCGAAGGGCAGTTCTTC
NA	TRBV6-6	NA	TRBJ2-1	CASSYSTGINEQFF	TGTGCCAGCAGTTACTCGACGGGAATCAATGAGCAGTTCTTC
few	TRBV4-2	NA	TRBJ2-3	CASSPTRGALTDTQYF	TGTGCCAGCAGCCCGACACGGGGGGCCCTCACAGATACGCAGTATTTT
NA	TRBV19	TRBD2	TRBJ2-3	CASSVKRGGTDTQYF	TGTGCCAGTAGTGTCAAGCGGGGGGGCACAGATACGCAGTATTTT
NA	TRBV6-5	NA	TRBJ1-1	CASSYSVGERNTEAFF	TGTGCCAGCAGTTACTCGGTTGGAGAACGAAACACTGAAGCTTTCTTT
once	TRBV5-1	NA	TRBJ2-5	CASSSQRFGETQYF	TGCGCCAGCAGCTCACAGCGGTTTGGGGAGACCCAGTACTTC
NA	TRBV10-3	NA	TRBJ1-6	CAISGETANSPLHF	TGTGCCATCAGTGGGGAGACGGCTAATTCACCCCTCCACTTT
NA	TRBV13	TRBD1	TRBJ2-4	CASSFQGAGAKNIQYF	TGTGCCAGCAGCTTCCAGGGGGCTGGAGCCAAAAACATTCAGTACTTC
NA	TRBV13	TRBD1	TRBJ2-1	CASSLERTGITYNEQFF	TGTGCCAGCAGCTTAGAACGGACAGGGATAACCTACAATGAGCAGTTCTTC
NA	TRBV6-5	NA	TRBJ1-5	CATQPPGLQDQPQHF	TGTGCCACCCAGCCCCCGGGACTCCAGGATCAGCCCCAGCATTTT
NA	TRBV6-2/TRBV6-3	TRBD2	TRBJ2-7	CASSYSFVSGEYYEQYF	TGTGCCAGCAGTTACTCTTTCGTTAGCGGGGAGTACTACGAGCAGTACTTC
NA	TRBV19	NA	TRBJ1-5	CASSIQGLSNQPQHF	TGTGCCAGTAGTATTCAGGGGCTGAGCAATCAGCCCCAGCATTTT
few	TRBV2	NA	TRBJ1-2	CASSLQGTAYGYTF	TGTGCCAGCAGTCTACAGGGTACGGCCTATGGCTACACCTTC
NA	TRBV6-2/TRBV6-3	NA	TRBJ1-1	CASSPQTGRDTEAFF	TGTGCCAGCAGTCCACAAACAGGACGGGACACTGAAGCTTTCTTT
NA	TRBV6-9	NA	TRBJ1-5	CASSSLQPQHF	TGTGCCAGCAGTTCCCTTCAGCCCCAGCATTTT
few	TRBV28	TRBD1	TRBJ1-2	CASRLTGQYGYTF	TGTGCCAGCCGTCTGACAGGGCAATATGGCTACACCTTC
NA	TRBV7-6	TRBD2	TRBJ2-7	CASSLGVGTSGTYEQYF	TGTGCCAGCAGCTTAGGGGTTGGGACTAGCGGGACTTACGAGCAGTACTTC
NA	TRBV4-1	TRBD1	TRBJ1-2	CASSAQTGGGYGYTF	TGCGCCAGCAGCGCTCAGACAGGGGGCGGTTATGGCTACACCTTC
NA	TRBV19	TRBD2	TRBJ2-5	CASSIAASGQETQYF	TGTGCCAGTAGTATAGCGGCTAGCGGCCAAGAGACCCAGTACTTC
once	TRBV6-5	TRBD1	TRBJ1-2	CASSFRGFYGYTF	TGTGCCAGCAGTTTCAGGGGGTTCTATGGCTACACCTTC
NA	TRBV4-1	TRBD1	TRBJ1-4	CASSQEPTGGVTNEKLFF	TGCGCCAGCAGCCAAGAACCTACAGGGGGCGTAACTAATGAAAAACTGTTTTTT
NA	TRBV28	NA	TRBJ1-6	CASSSVSPLHF	TGTGCCAGCAGTTCCGTTTCACCCCTCCACTTT
NA	TRBV7-6	NA	TRBJ1-1	CASSSFKGRGRSEAFF	TGTGCCAGCAGCTCATTCAAGGGCAGGGGAAGATCTGAAGCTTTCTTT
NA	TRBV7-2	NA	TRBJ1-5	CASSYLTGGNQPQHF	TGTGCCAGCAGCTACCTCACGGGGGGCAATCAGCCCCAGCATTTT